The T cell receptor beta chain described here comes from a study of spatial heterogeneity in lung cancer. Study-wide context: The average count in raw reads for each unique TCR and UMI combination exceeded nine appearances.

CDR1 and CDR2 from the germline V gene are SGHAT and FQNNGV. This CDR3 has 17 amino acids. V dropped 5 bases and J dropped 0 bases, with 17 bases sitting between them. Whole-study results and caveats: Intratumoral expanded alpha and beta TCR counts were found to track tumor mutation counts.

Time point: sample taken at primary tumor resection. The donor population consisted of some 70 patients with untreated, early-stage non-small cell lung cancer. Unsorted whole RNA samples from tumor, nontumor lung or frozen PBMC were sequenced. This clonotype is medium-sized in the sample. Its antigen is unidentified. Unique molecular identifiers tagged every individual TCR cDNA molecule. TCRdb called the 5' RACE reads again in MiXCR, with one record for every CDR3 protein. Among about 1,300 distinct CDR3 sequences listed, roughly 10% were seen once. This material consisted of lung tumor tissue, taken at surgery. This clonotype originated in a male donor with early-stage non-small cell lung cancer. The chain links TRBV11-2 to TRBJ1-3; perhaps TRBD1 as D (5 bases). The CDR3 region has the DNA TGTGCCAGCAGCAGGAACGTTCCGGGGGGCTCTGGAAACACCATATATTTT. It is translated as CASSRNVPGGSGNTIYF.